This TCR beta chain was identified during a study of shared clonotypes between healthy human individuals. For the study at large: Per donor, CD8 memory used one plate, CD8 naive used two, CD4 memory used three and CD4 naive used three.

Genomic DNA per cell subset filled all wells of several immunoSEQ plates. TCRdb's copy holds only in-frame clones and misses some; the assay was immunoSEQ multiplex PCR. The sample consists of about 870,000 clones, about 91% of them appearing once. CD45RO-negative cells were positively selected for CCR7, leaving out terminally differentiated effector memory CD45RA+ cells. Findings and caveats of the study: Among a few donors, roughly 5% of naive CD4 clonotypes were found in common. Exclusively blood specimens were collected; tissue repertoires likely differ.

Per germline, CDR1 LNHDA and CDR2 SQIVND (reference sequence). The V end was cut by 3 bases, the J end by 7 bases, with 12 bases between. The CDR3 sequence is 13 residues long. To note about this clone: The antigen remains unidentified.

The V call is TRBV19, the J call TRBJ1-1; tentatively, D is TRBD1 (6 bases). This receptor was identified in a young man in good health. The sample comprised naive CD8+ T cells sorted from blood. CDR3 coding DNA: TGTGCCAGTAGTATCGGTAGGGGGGTTGAAGCTTTCTTT. As protein: CASSIGRGVEAFF.